These 20 T cell receptor beta chains originate from one sample sequenced in a study of T cells after yellow fever vaccination. In TCRdb, the 5' RACE reads were re-called with MiXCR into one record per CDR3 protein. The sample comprises 450,000 to 600,000 distinct CDR3 sequences, about a sixth of which are singletons, and 15% to 20% rests with the top ten. Sequencing used PBMCs, obtained about 5 days after the first yellow fever vaccination. Source of these receptors: a man younger than 30 who received the YFV17D yellow fever vaccine.

The J gene is TRBJ2-4, the V gene TRBV4-1; D possibly corresponds to TRBD1 (5 bases). CDR1 and CDR2 (germline): MGHRA, YSYEKL. V was trimmed by 1 base and J by 2 bases, leaving 18 bases between them. This CDR3 has 18 residues. Written as DNA, the CDR3 is TGCGCCAGCAGCCAAGTGGGGCGTTTGGGGCCGACCAAAAACATTCAGTACTTC. Translated, it gives CASSQVGRLGPTKNIQYF.

V usage is TRBV10-3 and J usage is TRBJ2-3; D not certain. The germline V and J ends were trimmed by 11 bases and 4 bases, with 16 bases remaining between them. Germline CDR1 is ENHRY and CDR2 is SYGVKD. The CDR3 has 13 amino acids. As DNA, the CDR3 is TGTGCCCTCTCCGCTTCTGGCGCAGATACGCAGTATTTT. Translating it yields CALSASGADTQYF.

The sample holds a few counts of this clonotype. The CDR3 DNA is TGTGCCAGCAGCCCAATCCGGGCCAGCAGAAGCGAGACCCAGTACTTC. Its protein is CASSPIRASRSETQYF. This chain links TRBV14 with TRBJ2-5; D uncertain. V lost 4 bases and J 5 bases, leaving 20 bases between the germline ends. This CDR3 has 16 residues. Germline lookup yields CDR1 SGHDN and CDR2 FVKESK.

As to this clonotype: One end of the junction fails to match germline, which may point to a read error. This chain links TRBV5-1 with TRBJ1-2, with TRBD1 identical over 10 bases. Germline values: CDR1 SGHRS, CDR2 YFSETQ. The CDR3 totals 15 residues. The DNA of the CDR3 is TGCGCCAGCAGCCGGGGACAGGGGTCAGGGTATGGATACACCTTC. It yields the protein CASSRGQGSGYGYTF.

The chain couples TRBV15 to TRBJ1-3; D possibly corresponds to TRBD1 (5 bases). The CDR3 runs to 17 residues. The germline V gene encodes CDR1 LNHNV and CDR2 YYDKDF (reference sequence). V lost 0 bases to trimming and J lost 4 bases, with 16 bases between them. The CDR3 loop reads CATSRDPQDNLGNTIYF. For the CDR3, the DNA is TGTGCCACCAGCAGAGATCCCCAGGACAACCTCGGAAACACCATATATTTT. Complete variable domain (other parts from reference TRBV15 and TRBJ1-3): DAMVIQNPRYQVTQFGKPVTLSCSQTLNHNVMYWYQQKSSQAPKLLFHYYDKDFNNEADTPDNFQSRRPNTSFCFLDIRSPGLGDTAMYLCATSRDPQDNLGNTIYFGEGSWLTVV.

This clonotype was observed many times. This rearrangement joins TRBV27 to TRBJ2-1; D gene uncertain. Germline CDR1 reads MNHEY; CDR2 reads SMNVEV (reference sequence). Deletions cut 5 bases from V and 6 bases from J, with 14 bases between. This CDR3 comprises 14 residues. The CDR3 DNA reads as TGTGCCAGCAGTCGAGGTAGCACGATCAATGAGCAGTTCTTC. Residues: CASSRGSTINEQFF.

This clonotype was counted between two and nine times. This chain links TRBV3-1 with TRBJ1-5, with a tentative D call TRBD1 (6 bases). V was shortened by 5 bases and J by 6 bases, with 17 bases between the two germline ends. The germline gives CDR1 LGHDT, CDR2 YNNKEL (reference sequence). CDR3 length: 15 amino acids. CDR3 sequence reads: CASSAKPGAGQPQHF. The DNA of the CDR3 is TGTGCCAGCAGCGCTAAGCCAGGGGCCGGTCAGCCCCAGCATTTT.

This clonotype was found many times. The V and J genes are TRBV6-5 and TRBJ2-3; D not resolved. The CDR3 consists of 12 residues. V dropped 2 bases and J dropped 2 bases, with 2 bases sitting between them. Germline V gene sequence: CDR1 MNHEY, CDR2 SVGAGI. The CDR3 bases are TGTGCCAGCAGTTACGACACAGATACGCAGTATTTT. This codes for CASSYDTDTQYF.

This clonotype occurred a few times. The V gene is TRBV7-9, the J gene TRBJ2-7, with 9 positions matching TRBD2. The CDR3 covers 16 residues. V gave up 1 base and J gave up 9 bases; unmatched junction bases: 13. Per the germline V gene, CDR1 is SEHNR and CDR2 is FQNEAQ (reference sequence). The CDR3 loop reads CASSLVASGAARAQYF. CDR3 nucleotide sequence: TGTGCCAGCAGCTTAGTCGCTAGCGGGGCCGCAAGGGCGCAGTACTTC.

This clonotype was found a few times. The genes are TRBV11-3 and TRBJ1-2; the D is unclear. Trimming removed 5 bases from V and 3 bases from J, with 16 bases in between. Germline lookup yields CDR1 SGHNT and CDR2 YENEEA. The CDR3 extends over 15 amino acids. The CDR3 loop reads CASSLCRLDDYGYTF. The CDR3 nucleotides read TGTGCCAGCAGCCTATGCCGACTGGATGACTATGGCTACACCTTC.

The chain uses TRBV6-2 or TRBV6-3 and TRBJ1-5; D not resolved. CDR3 length: 14 amino acids. The germline V and J ends were trimmed by 4 bases and 5 bases, with 12 bases remaining between them. Germline CDR1 is MNHEY and CDR2 is SVGEGT. Here the CDR3 DNA reads TGTGCCAGCAGTTCGGCCGGGGTGGATCAGCCCCAGCATTTT. It specifies CASSSAGVDQPQHF.

This clonotype was observed a handful of times. V gene TRBV20-1 combines with J gene TRBJ1-1, with TRBD1 identical over 9 bases. The germline CDR1 and CDR2 sequences are DFQATT and SNEGSKA (reference sequence). The CDR3 loop spans 15 amino acids. V lost 3 bases, J lost 1 base, and 6 bases stayed unmatched. The CDR3 DNA is TGCAGTGCTAGTGTTCCGGGACAGGGGAACACTGAAGCTTTCTTT. Protein: CSASVPGQGNTEAFF.

This rearrangement joins TRBV19 to TRBJ2-3, with D possibly TRBD2 on 6 matching bases. CDR3 length: 15 residues. Trimming shortened V by 7 bases and J by 2 bases, and 16 bases separated the two germline ends. Germline V gene data show CDR1 as LNHDA and CDR2 as SQIVND (reference sequence). The CDR3 DNA is TGTGCCAGTACCGCACTAGCTGTTTCCACAGATACGCAGTATTTT. Its protein product is CASTALAVSTDTQYF.

The V gene is TRBV7-9, the J gene TRBJ2-3, with D unresolved. V dropped 1 base and J dropped 4 bases, with 12 bases sitting between them. CDR3 length: 15 amino acids. Germline-derived CDR1 and CDR2 are SEHNR and FQNEAQ (reference sequence). CDR3 sequence: CASSLEGNLADTQYF. As DNA, the CDR3 is TGTGCCAGCAGCTTAGAAGGGAACCTCGCAGATACGCAGTATTTT.

The chain couples TRBV28 to TRBJ2-2; 12 positions match TRBD2. Germline lookup yields CDR1 MDHEN and CDR2 SYDVKM. This CDR3 has 17 residues. The J segment lost 6 bases and the V segment lost 4 bases, leaving 9 bases of the junction unmatched. CDR3 DNA sequence: TGTGCCAGCAGTTCGCTAGCGGGGGGGCACGTCCCCGGGGAGCTGTTTTTT. This sequence encodes CASSSLAGGHVPGELFF.

This clonotype has a single count. The chain combines TRBV4-2 with TRBJ2-3; D gene ambiguous. From germline, CDR1 is LGHNA and CDR2 YNFKEQ. The CDR3 totals 17 residues. V was trimmed by 10 bases and J by 4 bases, leaving 27 bases between them. CDR3 in amino acids: CAMGSGWQPASPDTQYF. In DNA form, the CDR3 reads TGTGCCATGGGCTCAGGATGGCAGCCGGCTAGTCCAGATACGCAGTATTTT.

The genes are TRBV4-2 and TRBJ2-3; D ambiguous. Germline V CDR1 and CDR2: LGHNA, YNFKEQ. CDR3 length: 14 amino acids. Trimming pared 8 bases from V and 4 bases from J, leaving 16 bases between. The CDR3 sequence is CASSLGPAADTQYF. The CDR3 DNA sequence: TGTGCCAGCTCCCTTGGACCCGCCGCAGATACGCAGTATTTT.

This sequence joins TRBV3-1 and TRBJ2-2; D remains ambiguous. The CDR3 contains 14 residues. The V gene's germline CDR1 is LGHDT and CDR2 YNNKEL (reference sequence). Trimming shortened V by 3 bases and J by 0 bases, and 5 bases separated the two germline ends. As DNA, the CDR3 is TGTGCCAGCAGCCATTCTCCGAACACCGGGGAGCTGTTTTTT. This gives the protein CASSHSPNTGELFF.

The V gene is TRBV12-3 or TRBV12-4, the J gene TRBJ2-3, with 15 positions matching TRBD2. V shed 5 bases, J shed 9 bases, and the junction held 6 bases outside the gene matches. The CDR3 length is 15 residues. The CDR3 is CASSGLAGGPRTQYF. CDR3 nucleotides: TGTGCCAGCAGTGGACTAGCGGGGGGGCCGAGGACGCAGTATTTT.

J is TRBJ2-5 and V is TRBV7-9, with D perhaps being TRBD1 or TRBD2 (5 bases each). CDR3 length: 16 amino acids. Deletions cut 5 bases from V and 5 bases from J, with 21 bases between. The germline V gene has CDR1 SEHNR and CDR2 FQNEAQ (reference sequence). The chain's CDR3 is CASSSTLSWGGETQYF. In DNA form, the CDR3 reads TGTGCCAGCAGCAGTACTCTCTCATGGGGCGGGGAGACCCAGTACTTC.